These T cell receptor beta chains were read from a single sample in a study of tumour-infiltrating T cells in Burkitt lymphoma. Clones were read by immunoSEQ multiplex PCR, and TCRdb kept only the in-frame ones, dropping some. The repertoire has 15,000 to 20,000 clones, 80% of them found once; the top ten carry under 2.5%. Sequenced input: tumor tissue. These receptors were obtained from a human donor with diffuse large B-cell lymphoma. Each CDR3 is given with its conserved first and last residue. The D gene is left open where the match is weak. A row's size may be missing; if present it is once, few, many or a size class.

>TRBV27|-|TRBJ1-5|13|-
TGTGCCAGCAGGGCCTACGGTAATCAGCCCCAGCATTTT
CASRAYGNQPQHF
>TRBV28|few|TRBJ2-1|14|TRBD2
TGTGCCAGTGTCGCGGGAGGGCCTTACAATGAGCAGTTCTTC
CASVAGGPYNEQFF
>TRBV4-3|-|TRBJ1-2|15|TRBD1
TGCGCCAGCAGCCAAGATTATGGGACAGGGGACGGCTACACCTTC
CASSQDYGTGDGYTF
>TRBV2|-|TRBJ1-2|11|-
TGTGCCAGCACACAGATAGGGGGCTACACCTTC
CASTQIGGYTF
>TRBV7-8|-|TRBJ1-4|14|TRBD1
TGTGCCAGCAGCTTACAGGGGGCGAGTGAAAAACTGTTTTTT
CASSLQGASEKLFF
>TRBV9|-|TRBJ1-2|13|TRBD1
TGTGCCAGCAGCAAAGGGACAGCCTATGGCTACACCTTC
CASSKGTAYGYTF
>TRBV7-2|few|TRBJ2-1|15|-
TGTGCCAGCAGCTTAGAACTTTCCTCCTACAATGAGCAGTTCTTC
CASSLELSSYNEQFF
>TRBV5-8|-|TRBJ2-2|15|-
TGTGCCAGCAGCTGGGGACTTACGAACACCGGGGAGCTGTTTTTT
CASSWGLTNTGELFF
>TRBV6-5|-|TRBJ2-7|13|-
TGTGCCAGCAGTTACAACAGGGTCCGCGAGCAGTACTTC
CASSYNRVREQYF
>TRBV4-1|-|TRBJ2-7|14|-
TGCGCCAGCAGCCAAGATCAAGCTGACTACGAGCAGTACTTC
CASSQDQADYEQYF
>TRBV14|-|TRBJ2-5|14|-
TGTGCCAGCAGCCTGGGCAGGGGAGGAGAGACCCAGTACTTC
CASSLGRGGETQYF
>TRBV5-5|once|TRBJ2-7|11|-
TGTGCCAGCAGCGAGGTCTACGAGCAGTACTTC
CASSEVYEQYF
>TRBV7-9|-|TRBJ1-1|13|-
TGTGCCAGCAGCTTGCGATTGAACACTGAAGCTTTCTTT
CASSLRLNTEAFF
>TRBV9|once|TRBJ1-2|13|-
TGTGCCAGCAGCGTAGCTGAGGACTATGGCTACACCTTC
CASSVAEDYGYTF
>TRBV9|-|TRBJ2-7|13|-
TGTGCCAGCAGCCCCCAGGGTGTCCACGAGCAGTACTTC
CASSPQGVHEQYF
>TRBV4-3|-|TRBJ2-5|16|TRBD2
TGCGCCAGCAGCCAAGATAGGGCGGGGGGCCAAGAGACCCAGTACTTC
CASSQDRAGGQETQYF
>TRBV29-1|-|TRBJ1-1|15|TRBD1
TGCAGCGTCGCCAGTGGACAGGTCAAGAACACTGAAGCTTTCTTT
CSVASGQVKNTEAFF
>TRBV4-3|-|TRBJ2-1|13|-
TGCGCCAGCAGCCAAGCCGGGAACAATGAGCAGTTCTTC
CASSQAGNNEQFF
>TRBV18|-|TRBJ1-6|14|TRBD1
TGTGCCAGCTCACCACGACAGGGAGCTTCACCCCTCCACTTT
CASSPRQGASPLHF
>TRBV10-3|-|TRBJ2-5|13|TRBD1
TGTGCCATCAGTGTGGACAGGGATGAGACCCAGTACTTC
CAISVDRDETQYF
>TRBV19|-|TRBJ1-3|16|TRBD1
TGTGCCAGTAGCCGTGGGGCAGGGGGCTCTGGAAACACCATATATTTT
CASSRGAGGSGNTIYF
>TRBV6-8|once|TRBJ1-6|17|TRBD1
TGTGCCAGCAGAAGGACAGGTCTAAGGGGTTATAATTCACCCCTCCACTTT
CASRRTGLRGYNSPLHF
>TRBV29-1|-|TRBJ2-3|11|-
TGCAGCGTTGGCTTTATGGGTACGCAGTATTTT
CSVGFMGTQYF
>TRBV10-1|-|TRBJ2-7|14|-
TGCGCCAGAGGGCCGGGACTCTATTCCTACGAGCAGTACTTC
CARGPGLYSYEQYF
>TRBV10-3|-|TRBJ2-4|13|-
TGTGCCATCAGTGAGGGCAGCGAAAACATTCAGTACTTC
CAISEGSENIQYF
>TRBV6-6|-|TRBJ2-1|13|TRBD2
TGTGCCAGCCTGCTAGCGGGAAATAATGAGCAGTTCTTC
CASLLAGNNEQFF
>TRBV19|-|TRBJ1-2|13|-
TGTGCCAGTAGTCCCGGGGGGGCAATGGGCTACACCTTC
CASSPGGAMGYTF
>TRBV11-2|-|TRBJ1-1|15|-
TGTGCCAGCAGCTCACAGGGAGGGAGTAACACTGAAGCTTTCTTT
CASSSQGGSNTEAFF
>TRBV7-2|once|TRBJ2-1|15|-
TGTGCCAGCAGCCGCGGGACTGCCTCCTACAATGAGCAGTTCTTC
CASSRGTASYNEQFF
>TRBV15|-|TRBJ2-2|14|-
TGTGCCACCAGAGACAACACAGGGACCGGGGAGCTGTTTTTT
CATRDNTGTGELFF
>TRBV6-6|-|TRBJ1-1|13|TRBD1
TGTGCCAGCAGCCAAGACAGGGGGCGAGGAGCTTTCTTT
CASSQDRGRGAFF
>TRBV19|few|TRBJ1-2|15|-
TGTGCCAGTAGTATCGCCTGGGCAGGGAACTATGGCTACACCTTC
CASSIAWAGNYGYTF
>TRBV2|-|TRBJ1-1|18|-
TGTGCCAGCAGTGGTATCGGACACCCCCGGGGGGAGAACACTGAAGCTTTCTTT
CASSGIGHPRGENTEAFF